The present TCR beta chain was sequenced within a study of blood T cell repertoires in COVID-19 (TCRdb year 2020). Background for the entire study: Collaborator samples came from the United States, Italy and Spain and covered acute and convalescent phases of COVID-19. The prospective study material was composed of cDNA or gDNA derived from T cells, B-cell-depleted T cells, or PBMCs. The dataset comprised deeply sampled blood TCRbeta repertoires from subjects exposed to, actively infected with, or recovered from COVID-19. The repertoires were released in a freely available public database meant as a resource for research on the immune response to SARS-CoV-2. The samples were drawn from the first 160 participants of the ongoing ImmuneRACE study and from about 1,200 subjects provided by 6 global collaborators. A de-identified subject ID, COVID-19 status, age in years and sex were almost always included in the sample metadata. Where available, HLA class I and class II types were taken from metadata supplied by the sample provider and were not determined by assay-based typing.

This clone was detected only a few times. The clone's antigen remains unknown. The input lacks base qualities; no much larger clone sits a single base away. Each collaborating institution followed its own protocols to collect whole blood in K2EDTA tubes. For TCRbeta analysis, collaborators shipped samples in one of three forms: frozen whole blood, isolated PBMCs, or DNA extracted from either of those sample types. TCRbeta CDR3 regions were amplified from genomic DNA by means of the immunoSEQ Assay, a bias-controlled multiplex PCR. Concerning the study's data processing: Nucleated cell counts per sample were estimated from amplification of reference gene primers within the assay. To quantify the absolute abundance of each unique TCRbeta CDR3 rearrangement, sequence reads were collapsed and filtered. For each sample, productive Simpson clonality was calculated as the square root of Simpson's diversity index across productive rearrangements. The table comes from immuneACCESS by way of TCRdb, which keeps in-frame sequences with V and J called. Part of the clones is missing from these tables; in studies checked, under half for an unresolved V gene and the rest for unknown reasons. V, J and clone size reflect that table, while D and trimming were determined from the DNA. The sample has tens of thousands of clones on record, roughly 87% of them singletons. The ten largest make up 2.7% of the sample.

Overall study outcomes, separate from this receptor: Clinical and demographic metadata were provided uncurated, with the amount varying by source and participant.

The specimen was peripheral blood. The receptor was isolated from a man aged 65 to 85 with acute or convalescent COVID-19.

The DNA sequence is TGTGCCAGCAGTACCCAACTAGCGGGGGGGACGGAGACCCAGTACTTC. Its protein is CASSTQLAGGTETQYF. Recombination joined TRBV28 with TRBJ2-5, with 13 bases aligning to TRBD2. The germline V gene gives CDR1 as MDHEN and CDR2 as SYDVKM. The CDR3 covers 16 residues, taking in both the cysteine and the phenylalanine. Only the CDR3 portion is preserved as DNA: 48 bases, with reading frame beginning at the first base. Trimming removed 5 bases from V and 5 bases from J; the gene matches leave 8 bases unexplained.